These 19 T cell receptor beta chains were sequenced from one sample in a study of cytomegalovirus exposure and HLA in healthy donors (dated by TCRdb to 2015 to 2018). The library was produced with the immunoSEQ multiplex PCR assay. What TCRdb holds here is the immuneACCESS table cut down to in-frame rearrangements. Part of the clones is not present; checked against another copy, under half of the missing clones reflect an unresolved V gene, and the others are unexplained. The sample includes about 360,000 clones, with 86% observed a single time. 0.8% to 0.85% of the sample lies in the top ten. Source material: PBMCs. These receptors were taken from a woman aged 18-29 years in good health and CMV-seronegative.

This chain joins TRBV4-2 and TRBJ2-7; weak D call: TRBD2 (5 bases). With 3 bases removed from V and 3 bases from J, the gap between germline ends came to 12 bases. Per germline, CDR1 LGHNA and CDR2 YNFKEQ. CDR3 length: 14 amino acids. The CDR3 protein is CASSQTGKNYEQYF. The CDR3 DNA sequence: TGTGCCAGCAGCCAGACGGGGAAGAACTACGAGCAGTACTTC.

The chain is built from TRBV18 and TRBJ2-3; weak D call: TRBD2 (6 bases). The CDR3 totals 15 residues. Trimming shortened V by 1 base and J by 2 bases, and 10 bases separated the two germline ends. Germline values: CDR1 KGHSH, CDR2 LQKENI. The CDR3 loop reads CASSPRGLLTDTQYF. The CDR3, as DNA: TGTGCCAGCTCACCACGGGGACTTCTCACAGATACGCAGTATTTT.

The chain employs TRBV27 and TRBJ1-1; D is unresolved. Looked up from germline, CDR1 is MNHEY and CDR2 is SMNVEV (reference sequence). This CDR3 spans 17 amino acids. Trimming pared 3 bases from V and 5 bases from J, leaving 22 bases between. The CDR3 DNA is TGTGCCAGCAGTTTTTTGGGCTTGGACGGAGGGAGTACTGAAGCTTTCTTT. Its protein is CASSFLGLDGGSTEAFF.

The CDR3 coding sequence is TGTGCCACCAGCACCCGACAGGGGGAGGAAAAACTGTTTTTT. Encoded protein: CATSTRQGEEKLFF. This chain links TRBV15 with TRBJ1-4; 9 bases agree with TRBD1. The trim removed 4 bases at V and 8 bases at J, leaving 5 bases unmatched. CDR3 size: 14 residues. Germline CDR1 reads LNHNV; CDR2 reads YYDKDF (reference sequence). The entire variable domain, with the rest obtained from reference TRBV15 and TRBJ1-4, is as follows: DAMVIQNPRYQVTQFGKPVTLSCSQTLNHNVMYWYQQKSSQAPKLLFHYYDKDFNNEADTPDNFQSRRPNTSFCFLDIRSPGLGDTAMYLCATSTRQGEEKLFFGSGTQLSVL.

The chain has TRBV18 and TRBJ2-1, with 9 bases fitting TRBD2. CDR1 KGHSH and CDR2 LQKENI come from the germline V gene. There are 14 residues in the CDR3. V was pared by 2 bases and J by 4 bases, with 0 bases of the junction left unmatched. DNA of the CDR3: TGTGCCAGCTCACCAACTAGCGGGTACAATGAGCAGTTCTTC. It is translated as CASSPTSGYNEQFF.

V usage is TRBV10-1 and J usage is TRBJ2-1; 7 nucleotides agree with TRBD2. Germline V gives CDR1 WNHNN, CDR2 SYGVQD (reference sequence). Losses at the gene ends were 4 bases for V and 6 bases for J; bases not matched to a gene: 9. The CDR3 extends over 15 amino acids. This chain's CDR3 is CASSGDGRPFNEQFF. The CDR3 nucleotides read TGCGCCAGCAGTGGGGACGGGAGGCCTTTCAATGAGCAGTTCTTC.

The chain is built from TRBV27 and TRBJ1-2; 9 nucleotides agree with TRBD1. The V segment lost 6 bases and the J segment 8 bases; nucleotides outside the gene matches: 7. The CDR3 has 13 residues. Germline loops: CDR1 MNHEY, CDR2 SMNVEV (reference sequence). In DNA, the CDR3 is TGTGCCAGCAGACAACAGGGGGCCGTGGGCTACACCTTC. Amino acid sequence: CASRQQGAVGYTF.

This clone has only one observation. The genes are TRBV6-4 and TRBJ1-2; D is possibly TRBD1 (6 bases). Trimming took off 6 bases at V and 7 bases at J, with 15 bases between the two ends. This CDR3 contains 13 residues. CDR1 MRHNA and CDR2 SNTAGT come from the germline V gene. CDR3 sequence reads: CASSRTEFGGYTF. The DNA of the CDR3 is TGTGCCAGCAGCCGGACAGAATTCGGTGGCTACACCTTC.

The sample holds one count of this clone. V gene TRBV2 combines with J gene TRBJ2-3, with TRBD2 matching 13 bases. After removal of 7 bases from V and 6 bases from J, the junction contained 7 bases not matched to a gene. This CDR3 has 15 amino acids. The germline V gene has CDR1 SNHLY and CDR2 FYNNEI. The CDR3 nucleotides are TGTGCCAGCACCAGACTAGCGGGGGGCGGGGATACGCAGTATTTT. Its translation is CASTRLAGGGDTQYF.

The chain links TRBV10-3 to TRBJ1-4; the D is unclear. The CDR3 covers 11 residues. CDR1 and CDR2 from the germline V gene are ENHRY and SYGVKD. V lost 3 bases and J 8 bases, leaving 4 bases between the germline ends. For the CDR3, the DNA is TGTGCCATCAGTGATGGCGAAAAACTGTTTTTT. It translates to CAISDGEKLFF.

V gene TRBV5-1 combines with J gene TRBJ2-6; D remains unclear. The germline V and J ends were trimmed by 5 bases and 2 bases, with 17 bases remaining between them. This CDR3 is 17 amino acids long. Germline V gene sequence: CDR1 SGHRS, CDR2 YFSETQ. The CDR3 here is CASRVTSAVTGANVLTF. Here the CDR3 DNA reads TGCGCCAGCAGGGTGACTTCGGCTGTTACTGGGGCCAACGTCCTGACTTTC.

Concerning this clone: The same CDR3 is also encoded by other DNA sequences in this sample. This CDR3 is CASSEGGGNQPQHF. The CDR3 nucleotides read TGTGCCAGCAGTGAAGGGGGGGGTAATCAGCCCCAGCATTTT. The chain employs TRBV6-1 and TRBJ1-5; tentative D call: TRBD1 (5 bases). CDR1 MNHNS and CDR2 SASEGT come from the germline V gene. The CDR3 runs 14 residues. The ends were cut back, 1 base at V and 4 bases at J, with 8 bases in the middle.

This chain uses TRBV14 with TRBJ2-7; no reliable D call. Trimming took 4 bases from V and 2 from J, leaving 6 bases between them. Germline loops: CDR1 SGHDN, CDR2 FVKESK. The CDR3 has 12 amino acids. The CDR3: CASSRIAYEQYF. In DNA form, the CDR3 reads TGTGCCAGCAGCCGTATTGCCTACGAGCAGTACTTC.

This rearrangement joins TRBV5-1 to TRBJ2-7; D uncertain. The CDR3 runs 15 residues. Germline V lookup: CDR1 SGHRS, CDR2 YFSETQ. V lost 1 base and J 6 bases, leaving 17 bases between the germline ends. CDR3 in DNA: TGCGCCAGCAGCTTGTGGAGCCGGAATTACGTCGAGCAGTACTTC. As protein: CASSLWSRNYVEQYF.

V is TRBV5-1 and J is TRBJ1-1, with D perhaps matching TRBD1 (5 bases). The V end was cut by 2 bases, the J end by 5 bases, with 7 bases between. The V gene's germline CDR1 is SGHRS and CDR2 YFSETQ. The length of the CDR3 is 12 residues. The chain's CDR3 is CASSFQGTEAFF. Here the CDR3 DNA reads TGCGCCAGCAGCTTCCAGGGAACTGAAGCTTTCTTT.

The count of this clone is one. CDR3 in DNA: TGTGCCAGCAGTAAAGATAGGGGCCCCTACGAGCAGTACTTC. Its translation: CASSKDRGPYEQYF. This rearrangement joins TRBV2 to TRBJ2-7; tentatively, D is TRBD1 (5 bases). Trimming removed 5 bases at V and 2 bases at J, with 13 bases between. Looked up from germline, CDR1 is SNHLY and CDR2 is FYNNEI. The CDR3 contains 14 residues.

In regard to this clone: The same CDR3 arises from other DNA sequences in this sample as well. The CDR3 DNA reads TGTGCCAGCAGCCATACTAGCGGGAGCTCCTACGAGCAGTACTTC. Translation gives CASSHTSGSSYEQYF. The genes are TRBV28 and TRBJ2-7, with 11 bases aligning to TRBD2. Germline V gene sequence: CDR1 MDHEN, CDR2 SYDVKM. This CDR3 comprises 15 residues. The trim removed 6 bases at V and 0 bases at J, leaving 4 bases unmatched.

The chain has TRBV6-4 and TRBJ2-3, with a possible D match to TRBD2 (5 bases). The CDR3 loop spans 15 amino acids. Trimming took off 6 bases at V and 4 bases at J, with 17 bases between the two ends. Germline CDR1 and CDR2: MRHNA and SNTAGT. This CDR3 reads CASSAGTDGADTQYF. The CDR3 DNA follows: TGTGCCAGCAGCGCCGGAACCGACGGGGCAGATACGCAGTATTTT.

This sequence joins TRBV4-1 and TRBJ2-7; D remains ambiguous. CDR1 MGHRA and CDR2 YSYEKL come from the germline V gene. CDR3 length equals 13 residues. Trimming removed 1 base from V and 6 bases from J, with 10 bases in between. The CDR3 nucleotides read TGCGCCAGCAGCCAAGGGCCTGGCGGCGAGCAGTACTTC. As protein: CASSQGPGGEQYF.